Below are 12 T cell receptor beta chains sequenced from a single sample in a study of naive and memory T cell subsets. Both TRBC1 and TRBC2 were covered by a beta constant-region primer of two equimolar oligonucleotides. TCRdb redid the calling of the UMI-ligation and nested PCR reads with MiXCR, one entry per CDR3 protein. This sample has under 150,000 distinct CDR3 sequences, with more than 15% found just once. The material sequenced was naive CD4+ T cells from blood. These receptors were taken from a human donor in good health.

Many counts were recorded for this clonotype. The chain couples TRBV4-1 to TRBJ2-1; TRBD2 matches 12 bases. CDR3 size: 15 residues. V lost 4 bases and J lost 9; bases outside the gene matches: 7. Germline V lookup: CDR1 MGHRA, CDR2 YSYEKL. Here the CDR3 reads CASSLERLAGVEQFF. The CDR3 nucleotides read TGCGCCAGCAGCCTAGAGCGACTAGCGGGAGTTGAGCAGTTCTTC.

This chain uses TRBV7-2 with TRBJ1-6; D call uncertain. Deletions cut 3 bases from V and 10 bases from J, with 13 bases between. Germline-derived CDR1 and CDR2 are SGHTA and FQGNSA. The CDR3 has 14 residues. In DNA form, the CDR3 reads TGTGCCAGCAGCTTTTATCAAAGTAAATCACCCCTCCACTTT. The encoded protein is CASSFYQSKSPLHF.

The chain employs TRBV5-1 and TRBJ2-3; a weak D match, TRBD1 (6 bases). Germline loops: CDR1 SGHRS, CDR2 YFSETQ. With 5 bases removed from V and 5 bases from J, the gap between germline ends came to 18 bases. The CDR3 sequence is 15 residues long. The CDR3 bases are TGCGCCAGCAGGACCCGGGACATGTCGCGAGATACGCAGTATTTT. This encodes CASRTRDMSRDTQYF.

The CDR3: CSARQTGNQPQHF. CDR3 DNA: TGCAGTGCTAGACAGACAGGAAATCAGCCCCAGCATTTT. The chain has TRBV20-1 and TRBJ1-5; a weak D match, TRBD1 (6 bases). CDR1 is DFQATT and CDR2 is SNEGSKA in the germline V gene (reference sequence). V dropped 2 bases and J dropped 4 bases, with 9 bases sitting between them. The CDR3 sequence is 13 residues long.

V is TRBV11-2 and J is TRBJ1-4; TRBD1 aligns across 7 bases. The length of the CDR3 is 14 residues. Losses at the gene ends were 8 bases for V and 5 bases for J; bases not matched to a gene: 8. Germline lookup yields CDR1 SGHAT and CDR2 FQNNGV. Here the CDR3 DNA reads TGTGCCAGCGGGAGGGACAGAGGAAATGAAAAACTGTTTTTT. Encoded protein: CASGRDRGNEKLFF.

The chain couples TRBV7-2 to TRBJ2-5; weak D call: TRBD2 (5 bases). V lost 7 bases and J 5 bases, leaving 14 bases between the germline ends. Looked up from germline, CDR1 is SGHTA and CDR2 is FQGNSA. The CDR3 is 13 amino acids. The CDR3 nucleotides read TGTGCCAGCATCCTGTCGGGGTTTGAGACCCAGTACTTC. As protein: CASILSGFETQYF.

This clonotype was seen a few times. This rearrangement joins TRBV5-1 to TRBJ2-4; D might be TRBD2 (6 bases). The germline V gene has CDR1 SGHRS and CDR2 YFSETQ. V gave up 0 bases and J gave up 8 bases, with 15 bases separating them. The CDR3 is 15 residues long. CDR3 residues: CASSLEFRGMDIQYF. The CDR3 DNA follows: TGCGCCAGCAGCTTGGAGTTTCGGGGGATGGACATTCAGTACTTC. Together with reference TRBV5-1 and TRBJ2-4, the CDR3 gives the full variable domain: KAGVTQTPRYLIKTRGQQVTLSCSPISGHRSVSWYQQTPGQGLQFLFEYFSETQRNKGNFPGRFSGRQFSNSRSEMNVSTLELGDSALYLCASSLEFRGMDIQYFGAGTRLSVL.

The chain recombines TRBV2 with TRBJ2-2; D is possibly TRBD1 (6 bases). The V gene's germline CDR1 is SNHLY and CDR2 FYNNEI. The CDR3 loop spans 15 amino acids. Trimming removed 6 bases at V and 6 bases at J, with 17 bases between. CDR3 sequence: CASRSSRGRSGELFF. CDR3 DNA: TGTGCCAGCAGGAGTAGCAGGGGTAGATCCGGGGAGCTGTTTTTT.

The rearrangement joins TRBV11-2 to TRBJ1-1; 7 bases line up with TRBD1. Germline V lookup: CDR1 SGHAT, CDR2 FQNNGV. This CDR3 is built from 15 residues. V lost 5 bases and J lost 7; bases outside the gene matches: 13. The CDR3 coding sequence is TGTGCCAGCAGCAACCGGAGGGGGCCGGCGGATGAAGCTTTCTTT. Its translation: CASSNRRGPADEAFF. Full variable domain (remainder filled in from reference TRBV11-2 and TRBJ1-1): EAGVAQSPRYKIIEKRQSVAFWCNPISGHATLYWYQQILGQGPKLLIQFQNNGVVDDSQLPKDRFSAERLKGVDSTLKIQPAKLEDSAVYLCASSNRRGPADEAFFGQGTRLTVV.

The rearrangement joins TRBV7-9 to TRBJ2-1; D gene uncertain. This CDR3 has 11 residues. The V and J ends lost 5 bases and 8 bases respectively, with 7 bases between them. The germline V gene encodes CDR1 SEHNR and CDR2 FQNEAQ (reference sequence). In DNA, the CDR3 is TGTGCCAGCAGCCTAACCGATGAGCAGTTCTTC. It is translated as CASSLTDEQFF.

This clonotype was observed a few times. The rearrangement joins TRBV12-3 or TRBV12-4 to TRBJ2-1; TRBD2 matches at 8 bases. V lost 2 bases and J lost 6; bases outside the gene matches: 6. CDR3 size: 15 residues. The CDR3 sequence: CASSLNGRAVNEQFF. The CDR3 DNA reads TGTGCCAGCAGTTTAAACGGGAGGGCGGTCAATGAGCAGTTCTTC.

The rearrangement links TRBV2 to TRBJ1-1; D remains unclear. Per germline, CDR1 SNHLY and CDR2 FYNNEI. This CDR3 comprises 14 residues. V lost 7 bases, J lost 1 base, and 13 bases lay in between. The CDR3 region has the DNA TGTGCCAGCACCCCCCGCTGGGAGAACACTGAAGCTTTCTTT. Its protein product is CASTPRWENTEAFF.